This T cell receptor beta chain originates from a study of T cell responses to AZD1222 COVID-19 vaccine. Generated by immunoSEQ multiplex PCR, the TCRdb table keeps only in-frame clones and is missing some. The sample has about 120,000 clones; roughly 92% are singletons. The CDR3 runs 15 residues. CDR1 and CDR2 (germline): SGHTA, FQGTGA. The ends were cut back, 2 bases at V and 7 bases at J, with 14 bases in the middle. This sequence was found in an adult in good health. The sample was peripheral blood, taken on day 0 of AZD1222 vaccination. The chain employs TRBV7-3 and TRBJ1-4; weak D call: TRBD1 (6 bases). The CDR3 DNA is TGTGCCAGCAGCTTAGGTCCGGGACACGGTGAAAAACTGTTTTTT. This encodes CASSLGPGHGEKLFF.